The rows below give T cell receptor beta chains drawn from one sample of a study of T cell responses to AZD1222 COVID-19 vaccine. The table came from immunoSEQ multiplex PCR; TCRdb's copy has only in-frame clones and leaves some out. Among some 110,000 clones, 85% to 90% were seen once, and the ten largest hold around 45%. Sequencing used peripheral blood, obtained 28 days after the second AZD1222 dose. These receptors came from an adult who received the AZD1222 COVID-19 vaccine. CDR3s include the opening cysteine and the closing phenylalanine or tryptophan. A D gene is named only where the DNA matches it firmly. Clone size is stated in some rows and not others, as once, few, many or a class when expanded.

cdr3_nt cdr3_aa j_call clone_size d_call v_call
TGTGCCAGCAGTTGGAGGTATCTAGCGCCTTCCTACGAGCAGTACTTC CASSWRYLAPSYEQYF TRBJ2-7 - - TRBV28
TGTGCCAGCAGCTTAACGGCTGAGGGACTAGCGGGAGAGACCCAGTACTTC CASSLTAEGLAGETQYF TRBJ2-5 once TRBD2 TRBV7-9
TGCAGCGTTCTATTAGGGGGCGCCGGCTATGGCTACACCTTC CSVLLGGAGYGYTF TRBJ1-2 - TRBD1 TRBV29-1
TGTGCCAGCAGCCAAGATCGAGTGGACACCATATATTTT CASSQDRVDTIYF TRBJ1-3 - - TRBV4-2
TGTGCCAGTTTAGGCCAGAGCTCCTACGAGCAGTACTTC CASLGQSSYEQYF TRBJ2-7 - - TRBV28
TGTGCCAGCAGCCCCCTAGACAAGGCTGAAGCTTTCTTT CASSPLDKAEAFF TRBJ1-1 - - TRBV14
TGTGCCAGTAGTATCGGACGAGGGAGGGACACAGATACGCAGTATTTT CASSIGRGRDTDTQYF TRBJ2-3 - TRBD2 TRBV19
TGTGCCAGTAGTATAGATGGGGGACCGCTGAGCTCCTACAATGAGCAGTTCTTC CASSIDGGPLSSYNEQFF TRBJ2-1 - - TRBV19
TGTGCCAGCAGTATGGGACAGGAGTACTACGAGCAGTACTTC CASSMGQEYYEQYF TRBJ2-7 - TRBD1 TRBV6-5
TGTGCCAGTAGTAGCGCTAGCGGTCGTTACGAGCAGTACTTC CASSSASGRYEQYF TRBJ2-7 once TRBD2 TRBV19
TGTGCCAGCAGTTTCTCTAGCGGGAGGTCCAACGAGCAGTACTTC CASSFSSGRSNEQYF TRBJ2-7 once TRBD2 TRBV6-5
TGTGCCAGCAGTTACGACGGAGTGGAGGGCTACACCTTC CASSYDGVEGYTF TRBJ1-2 - - TRBV6-6
TGTGCCAGCAGCTTAGACAGGGAACAGCCCCAGCATTTT CASSLDREQPQHF TRBJ1-5 - - TRBV7-2
TGTGCCAGCAGCCTCTACGGACGGTATGGCTACACCTTC CASSLYGRYGYTF TRBJ1-2 - - TRBV6-5
TGTGCCTGGAGTGTATTAAACGAGCAGTACTTC CAWSVLNEQYF TRBJ2-7 - - TRBV30
TGCGCCAGCAGTGAGAACACGGACACTGAAGCTTTCTTT CASSENTDTEAFF TRBJ1-1 - - TRBV10-1
TGTGCCAGCAGTTACTCCGGGCTCCGAGGGGAAAATGAGCAGTTCTTC CASSYSGLRGENEQFF TRBJ2-1 - - TRBV6-6
TGTGCCAGCAGCTTCAGAGGGGGCACCAATCAGTACTTC CASSFRGGTNQYF TRBJ2-7 - TRBD1 TRBV5-4
TGTGCCAGCAGCCAAGATTGGATCGAGAACACTGAAGCTTTCTTT CASSQDWIENTEAFF TRBJ1-1 once - TRBV14
TGCAGCGCAGAAGGGGCCGGGACAGCCTACGAGCAGTACTTC CSAEGAGTAYEQYF TRBJ2-7 - TRBD1 TRBV29-1
TGTGCCAGCAGGGACAGGGTCGGGGTAGCTTTCTTT CASRDRVGVAFF TRBJ1-1 - TRBD1 TRBV7-2
TGTGCCAGCAGTTTATTGGGGACTCGATACTCCTACGAGCAGTACTTC CASSLLGTRYSYEQYF TRBJ2-7 - - TRBV27
TGTGCCAGCAGCCCCACGACCATTTCCTCAGATACGCAGTATTTT CASSPTTISSDTQYF TRBJ2-3 - - TRBV7-2
TGTGCCAGCAGCCAGGGGAGGGGGCGAGGGCAGCCCCAGCATTTT CASSQGRGRGQPQHF TRBJ1-5 - TRBD1 TRBV6-5
TGTGCCAGCAGCTTAATGACAGGGGGGTCGGGAAGCTCCTACGAGCAGTACTTC CASSLMTGGSGSSYEQYF TRBJ2-7 - TRBD1 TRBV5-6
TGTGCCAGCAGTTTAGGACGGATCTCTGTCTACGAGCAGTACTTC CASSLGRISVYEQYF TRBJ2-7 - - TRBV27
TGCAGTGCTAGTCCCCTACCCGTTTACACAGATACGCAGTATTTT CSASPLPVYTDTQYF TRBJ2-3 - - TRBV20-1
TGTGCCAGTAGGAGCAGGGAAGAGGGGACTGAAGCTTTCTTT CASRSREEGTEAFF TRBJ1-1 - - TRBV19